The entry below gives a single T cell receptor beta chain sequence along with its context. Its antigen specificity is not known. No much larger clone is present one base from it, and per-base qualities are unavailable. The germline V and J ends show losses of 3 bases and 5 bases respectively, and no gene match explains 7 bases of the junction. Counted from cysteine to phenylalanine, this CDR3 has 15 amino acids. Only the CDR3 part of the read is kept: 45 bases, read in frame from the first base. CDR1 MNHNS and CDR2 SASEGT were looked up in the germline V gene. The cohort consisted of some 670 healthy bone marrow donors. All cohort members were sampled while nominally healthy, although unrecorded immune exposures were likely present. The donor tested CMV seropositive and was one of the 289 seropositive cohort members. Every donor gave a peripheral blood sample, and the peripheral blood mononuclear cells from that sample were used for TCR beta sequencing. The Qiagen DNeasy Blood Extraction Kit was used to extract genomic DNA from the blood cell samples.

These data originate in a study of cytomegalovirus exposure and HLA in healthy donors (dated by TCRdb to 2017 to 2019). Regarding the research as a whole: An earlier analysis of approximately 640 of the donors reported about 250 Gb of sequence data and roughly 100 million unique TCR beta sequences from approximately 180 million T cells. An early release covering roughly 600 HLA-typed donors comprised about 300 gigabases of sequencing data and around 85 million unique TCR sequences. The genetic ancestry cluster associated with self-reported Caucasian donors included 65% to 90% of the roughly 400 genotyped donors. The study aimed to test whether signatures of past pathogen exposure could be identified by cataloging public T cell receptors. Using immunosequencing, the study profiled T cell repertoires from some 670 subjects and related those repertoires to cytomegalovirus serostatus. A separate validation cohort of roughly 130 different subjects was used in addition to the 666-subject first cohort. To predict cytomegalovirus infection status, the study brought together high-throughput TCR immunosequencing, statistical association of individual TCRs with disease status, and machine learning. In a later analysis, previously published TCR beta repertoires from 550 to 750 donors were re-analyzed and high-resolution HLA genotyping was added so that TCR occurrence patterns could be studied. In the later analysis, no new phenotypic data were used to find candidate immune exposures; instead, reliance was placed on TCR beta sequences and their occurrence across donors. An earlier analysis of 587 of the donors used high-throughput TCR beta sequencing to judge whether each TCR beta V gene segment behaved as functional or pseudogenic. Alongside the repertoire data, information on donor age, sex, ethnicity and CMV serostatus was compiled. Genome-wide SNP genotypes for about 65% of the roughly 700 donors were used in a later genetic analysis, which treated that subset as a discovery cohort. Every discovery cohort repertoire had been produced on one sequencing platform. HLA typing covered class I and class II loci at four-digit resolution. Typing coverage differed by locus: A, B, C, DRB1 and DQB1 were typed in roughly 620-640 donors, DQA1 in about 550, DPA1 in over 600, and DPB1 in around 490. Because of strong linkage in the cohort, five DR-DQ haplotypes were treated as single units for association and clustering. Across some 400 genotyped donors of the cohort, an average of about 200,000 unique TCR beta nucleotide sequences per donor were sequenced, and roughly 18% of those sequences were non-productive.

The research as a whole found: Because counts were too low, about 18 rarely observed V segments, including chromosome 9 orphons, were excluded from the earlier analysis of 587 of the donors. In vitro tests confirmed that a few of the cytomegalovirus-associated TCR beta chains recognize cytomegalovirus antigens. According to a later genetic analysis, donors in an Asian-associated ancestry cluster had fewer N-insertions in productive TCRs than the approximately 670-donor mean. The presence/absence analyses assumed that sequencing depth was roughly uniform across donors, and that assumption may not be true. This cohort had only TCR beta chains sequenced, and the lack of alpha or paired-chain data limited which features could be detected. CMV serostatus was the only immune exposure information available for the cohort. The study listed 150 to 200 TCR beta chains as associated with cytomegalovirus. Linkage disequilibrium might explain the correlated functional status among segregating V segments, but an unknown experimental factor could not be ruled out. A cluster of highly shared sequence variants was judged likely to represent a technical artifact of the sequencing pipeline. Assigning TCR associations to individual alleles was difficult when HLA alleles, especially DR and DQ, strongly co-occurred. A later analysis reported that several top co-occurrence clusters appeared linked to parvovirus B19, influenza, CMV and Epstein-Barr virus. A later analysis found that most CMV-associated TCR beta chains appeared HLA-restricted, with HLA associations seemingly driven largely by CMV exposure. Compared with equally common non-associated chains, HLA-associated TCR beta chains in a later analysis were more clonally expanded and had lower generation probabilities. A further reported finding was that TCR beta sequences accurately predicted the HLA-A and HLA-B alleles for most subjects in the first cohort. HLA typing was unavailable for some donors at each locus, so association tests used only the typed subset. While some public TCRs were present in many individuals, most TCR sequences turned up only very rarely across donors. At a false discovery rate of 0.05, a later analysis linked some 17,000 TCR beta sequences to specific HLA alleles. Cytomegalovirus status was reported to be diagnosed by the classifier with high specificity and sensitivity in both the original and validation cohorts. The 87-base-pair reads could not distinguish some IMGT-functional V segments, including TRBV6-2 and TRBV6-3, so those segments were excluded. Broadly in line with IMGT annotations, most TCR beta V segments showed up in productive rearrangements about 87% or about 30% of the time in an earlier analysis of several hundred of the donors. V-gene and J-gene trimming of TCR beta chains was associated with a missense DCLRE1C variant in a later genetic analysis, and the association was replicated in an independent cohort. The authors suggested that the approach could potentially be generalized to other disease states and immunological phenotypes. A later analysis found that TCR association rates varied across HLA loci, with DRB1 alleles showing the most associated TCRs and HLA-C alleles the fewest.

The library was produced with the immunoSEQ multiplex PCR assay. For the multiplex PCR, a mixture combining 60 forward primers for TCR Vbeta segments and 13 reverse primers for TCR Jbeta segments was used. Amplification of the CDR3 region of rearranged TCR beta genes was performed with a multiplex PCR assay on genomic DNA. On the Illumina HiSeq System, the amplified TCR beta libraries were sequenced as 87-base-pair reads. As for the original processing: A later analysis tallied around 82 million unique TCR beta chains across the 666 repertoires, and about 12 million of those chains were shared by two or more donors. A nearest-neighbor algorithm error-corrected the raw reads and collapsed the reads into unique sequences, merging closely related sequences to remove PCR and sequencing errors. V, D and J gene segments were assigned by aligning CDR3 sequences to IMGT reference sequences. For a sequence to be retained, at least a six-nucleotide match to both a V gene segment and a J gene segment was required. A rearrangement counted as productive if the CDR3 had no stop codons and remained in frame with V and J, and every other rearrangement counted as non-productive. Following IMGT convention, CDR3 was defined as the stretch from the second conserved V-encoded cysteine up to the conserved J-encoded phenylalanine. The earlier analysis of 550 to 650 of the donors excluded any sequence lacking an unambiguous match to a single V gene segment. An earlier analysis of several hundred of the donors called V segments functional above 56.7% productive rearrangements and segregating when the between-donor standard deviation exceeded 5%. A statistical classification framework was built for diagnosing cytomegalovirus status from the catalog of TCR beta chain sequences. In a later analysis, TCR nucleotide sequences were compared against IMGT/GENE-DB human TR gene sequences so that V and J genes could be assigned. In a later analysis, CDR3 sequences and most-parsimonious VDJ recombination scenarios were assigned using the TCRdist pipeline. In a later analysis, every TCR beta chain was defined by the combination of its CDR3 amino acid sequence and its V-gene family, and reads without a unique V-gene family were dropped. A later analysis removed 592 highly shared, low-generation-probability nucleotide sequences to deal with suspected cross-contamination and a sequencing artifact. For each public chain, a later analysis derived a clonal expansion index from normalized ranks of inferred template counts within each repertoire. In a later analysis, generation probabilities were computed using a VDJ recombination model fitted to out-of-frame rearrangements, and the results were checked against IGoR. A later analysis scored TCR-TCR, TCR-HLA and TCR-CMV co-occurrence with hypergeometric tests, applying a repertoire-size bias correction to TCR pairs. To estimate false discovery rates, a later analysis permuted the HLA or CMV assignments 20 times. In a later analysis, co-occurring TCRs were grouped using DBSCAN, with TCRdist sequence similarity added in when clustering inside HLA-allele-positive subsets. Co-occurrence clustering excluded repertoires with fewer than 30,000 or more than 120,000 public chains, plus five with anomalous nucleotide sharing. Entries here come from immuneACCESS through TCRdb and include only in-frame sequences with V and J called. Some clones fail to appear in such tables; in the studies checked, an unresolved V gene covers under half of the shortfall, and the cause of the remainder is unknown. V and J calls and clone size are copied from that table; D and trimming were computed from the DNA. In all, the sample holds about 150,000 clones, and 79% of those were seen once. The ten largest clones represent about 5.9% of the sample.

The sample was PBMCs. The receptor's source is a man over 45 in good health and CMV-seropositive. The chain employs TRBV6-1 and TRBJ2-4, with TRBD1 matching 7 junction bases. The sequenced DNA: TGTGCCAGCAGTGATTTCCAGGGGGACGAAAACATTCAGTACTTC. Translation gives CASSDFQGDENIQYF.